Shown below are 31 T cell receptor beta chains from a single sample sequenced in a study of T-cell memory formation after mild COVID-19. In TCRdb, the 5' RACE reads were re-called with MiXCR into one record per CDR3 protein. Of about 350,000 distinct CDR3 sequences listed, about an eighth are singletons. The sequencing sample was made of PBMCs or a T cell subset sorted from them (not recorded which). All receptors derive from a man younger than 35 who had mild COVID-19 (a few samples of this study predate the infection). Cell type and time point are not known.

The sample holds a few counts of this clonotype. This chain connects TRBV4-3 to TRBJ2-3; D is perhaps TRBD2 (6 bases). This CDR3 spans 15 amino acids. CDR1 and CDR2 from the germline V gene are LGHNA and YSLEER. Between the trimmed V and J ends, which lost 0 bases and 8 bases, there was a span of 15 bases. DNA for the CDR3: TGCGCCAGCAGCCAAGATGAGGGCCACGGGGGTACGCAGTATTTT. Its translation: CASSQDEGHGGTQYF.

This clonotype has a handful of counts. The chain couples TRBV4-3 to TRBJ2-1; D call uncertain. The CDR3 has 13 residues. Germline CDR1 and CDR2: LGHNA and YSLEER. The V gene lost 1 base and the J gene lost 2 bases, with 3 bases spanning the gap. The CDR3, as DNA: TGCGCCAGCAGCCAAGTGACCTACAATGAGCAGTTCTTC. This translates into CASSQVTYNEQFF.

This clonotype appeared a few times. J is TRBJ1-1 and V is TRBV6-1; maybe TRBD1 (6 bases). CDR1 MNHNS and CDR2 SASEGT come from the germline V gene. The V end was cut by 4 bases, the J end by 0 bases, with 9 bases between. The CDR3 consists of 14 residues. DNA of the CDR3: TGTGCCAGCAGTGTAAGGACAGTGAACACTGAAGCTTTCTTT. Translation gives CASSVRTVNTEAFF.

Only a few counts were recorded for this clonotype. CDR3 residues: CASSVGTLYGYTF. The CDR3 coding sequence is TGTGCCAGCAGCGTAGGGACCCTCTATGGCTACACCTTC. The chain joins TRBV9 to TRBJ1-2; no clear D gene. The ends were cut back, 0 bases at V and 4 bases at J, with 7 bases in the middle. From germline, CDR1 is SGDLS and CDR2 YYNGEE. This CDR3 comprises 13 residues.

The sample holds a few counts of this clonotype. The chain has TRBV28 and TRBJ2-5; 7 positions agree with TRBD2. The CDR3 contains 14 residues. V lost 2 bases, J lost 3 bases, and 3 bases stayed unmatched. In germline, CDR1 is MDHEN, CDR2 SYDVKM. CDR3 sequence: CASSLPGTKETQYF. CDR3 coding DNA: TGTGCCAGCAGTTTACCCGGGACTAAAGAGACCCAGTACTTC.

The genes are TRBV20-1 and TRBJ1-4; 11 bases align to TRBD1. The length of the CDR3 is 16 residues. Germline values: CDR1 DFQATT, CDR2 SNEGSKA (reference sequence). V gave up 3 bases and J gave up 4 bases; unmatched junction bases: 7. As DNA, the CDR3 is TGCAGTGCTAGCCCCGGACAGGGGGCCCATAATGAAAAACTGTTTTTT. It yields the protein CSASPGQGAHNEKLFF.

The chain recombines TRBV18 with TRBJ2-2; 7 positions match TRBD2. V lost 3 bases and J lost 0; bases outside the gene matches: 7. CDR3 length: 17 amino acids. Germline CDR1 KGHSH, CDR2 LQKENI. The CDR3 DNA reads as TGTGCCAGCTCACCGAGCGGGGTGATCCCGAACACCGGGGAGCTGTTTTTT. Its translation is CASSPSGVIPNTGELFF.

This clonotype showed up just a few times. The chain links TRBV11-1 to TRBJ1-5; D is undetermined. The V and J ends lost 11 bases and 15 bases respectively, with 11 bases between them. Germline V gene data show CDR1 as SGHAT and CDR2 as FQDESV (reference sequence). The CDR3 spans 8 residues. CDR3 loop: CAGNGLHF. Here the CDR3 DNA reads TGTGCCGGAAACGGGTTGCATTTT.

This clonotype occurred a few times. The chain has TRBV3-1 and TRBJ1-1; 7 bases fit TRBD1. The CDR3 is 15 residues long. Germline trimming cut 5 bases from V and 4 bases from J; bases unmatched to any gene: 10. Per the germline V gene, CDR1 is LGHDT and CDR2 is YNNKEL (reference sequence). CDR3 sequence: CASSSRQGSGTEAFF. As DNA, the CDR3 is TGTGCCAGCAGCTCTAGACAGGGTTCCGGCACTGAAGCTTTCTTT.

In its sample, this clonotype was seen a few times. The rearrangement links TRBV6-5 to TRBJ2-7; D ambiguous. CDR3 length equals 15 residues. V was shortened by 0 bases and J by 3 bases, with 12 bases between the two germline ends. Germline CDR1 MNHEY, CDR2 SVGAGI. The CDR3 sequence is CASSYSFAGIYEQYF. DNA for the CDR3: TGTGCCAGCAGTTACTCGTTCGCAGGCATCTACGAGCAGTACTTC.

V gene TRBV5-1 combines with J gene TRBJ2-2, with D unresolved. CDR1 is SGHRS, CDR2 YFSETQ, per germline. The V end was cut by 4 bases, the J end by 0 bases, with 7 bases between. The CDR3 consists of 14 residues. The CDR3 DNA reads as TGCGCCAGCAGCCCAGACGCGAACACCGGGGAGCTGTTTTTT. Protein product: CASSPDANTGELFF.

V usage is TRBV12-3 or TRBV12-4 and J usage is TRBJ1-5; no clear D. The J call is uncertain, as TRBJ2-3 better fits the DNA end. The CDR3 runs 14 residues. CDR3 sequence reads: CASSLRLLNQPQYF. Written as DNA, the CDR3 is TGTGCCAGCAGTTTAAGACTGTTGAATCAGCCCCAGTATTTT.

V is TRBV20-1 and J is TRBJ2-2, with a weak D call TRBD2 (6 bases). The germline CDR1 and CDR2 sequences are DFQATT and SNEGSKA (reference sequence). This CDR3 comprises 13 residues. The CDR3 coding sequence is TGCAGCAGCGGGCGGCCAAGCACCGGGGAGCTGTTTTTT. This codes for CSSGRPSTGELFF.

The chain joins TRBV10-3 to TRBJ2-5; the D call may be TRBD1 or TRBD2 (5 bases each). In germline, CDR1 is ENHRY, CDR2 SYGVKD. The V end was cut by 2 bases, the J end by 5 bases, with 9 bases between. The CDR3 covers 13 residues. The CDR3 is CAISEGGIETQYF. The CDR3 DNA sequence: TGTGCCATCAGTGAGGGGGGAATTGAGACCCAGTACTTC.

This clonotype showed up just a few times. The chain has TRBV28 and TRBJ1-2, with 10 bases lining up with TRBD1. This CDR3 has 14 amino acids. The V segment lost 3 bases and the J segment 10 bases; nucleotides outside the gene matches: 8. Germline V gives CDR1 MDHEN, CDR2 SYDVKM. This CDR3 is CASSFTGQGTPYTF. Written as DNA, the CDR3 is TGTGCCAGCAGTTTTACGGGACAGGGGACACCCTACACCTTC.

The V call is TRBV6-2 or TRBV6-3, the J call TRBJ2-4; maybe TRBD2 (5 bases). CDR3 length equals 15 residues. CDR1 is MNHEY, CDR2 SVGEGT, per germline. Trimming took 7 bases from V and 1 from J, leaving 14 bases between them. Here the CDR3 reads CASIPAGVAKNIQYF. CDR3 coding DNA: TGTGCCAGCATTCCCGCCGGGGTGGCCAAAAACATTCAGTACTTC.

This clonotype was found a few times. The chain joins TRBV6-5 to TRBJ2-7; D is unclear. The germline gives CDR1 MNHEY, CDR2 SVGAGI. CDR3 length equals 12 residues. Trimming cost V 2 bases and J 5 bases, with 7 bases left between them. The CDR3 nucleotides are TGTGCCAGCAGTTACGAGTCCCACGAGCAGTACTTC. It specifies CASSYESHEQYF.

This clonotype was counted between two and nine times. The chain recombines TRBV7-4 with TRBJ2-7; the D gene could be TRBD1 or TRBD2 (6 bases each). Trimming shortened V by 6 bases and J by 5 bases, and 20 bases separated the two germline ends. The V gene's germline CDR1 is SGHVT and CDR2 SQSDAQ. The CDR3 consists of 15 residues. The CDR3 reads CASSCWGAARDEQYV. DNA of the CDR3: TGTGCCAGCAGTTGCTGGGGGGCGGCGAGAGACGAGCAGTACGTC.

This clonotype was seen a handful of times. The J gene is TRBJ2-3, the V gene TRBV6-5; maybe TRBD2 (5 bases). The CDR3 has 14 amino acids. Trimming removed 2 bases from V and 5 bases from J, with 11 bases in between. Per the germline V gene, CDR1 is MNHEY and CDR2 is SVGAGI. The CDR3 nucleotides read TGTGCCAGCAGTTACAACCCTAGCTTAGATACGCAGTATTTT. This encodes CASSYNPSLDTQYF.

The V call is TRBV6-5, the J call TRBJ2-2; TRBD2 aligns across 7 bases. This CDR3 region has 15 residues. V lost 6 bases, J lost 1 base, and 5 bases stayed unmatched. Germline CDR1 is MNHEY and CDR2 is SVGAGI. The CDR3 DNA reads TGTGCCAGCAGACCCGGACTAGAGAACACCGGGGAGCTGTTTTTT. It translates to CASRPGLENTGELFF.

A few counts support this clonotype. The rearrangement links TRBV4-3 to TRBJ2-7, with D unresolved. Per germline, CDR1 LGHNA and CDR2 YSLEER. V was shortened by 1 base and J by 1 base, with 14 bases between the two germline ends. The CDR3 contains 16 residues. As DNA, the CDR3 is TGCGCCAGCAGCCAAGCTCATGGGTCAACGTCCTACGAGCAGTACTTC. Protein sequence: CASSQAHGSTSYEQYF.

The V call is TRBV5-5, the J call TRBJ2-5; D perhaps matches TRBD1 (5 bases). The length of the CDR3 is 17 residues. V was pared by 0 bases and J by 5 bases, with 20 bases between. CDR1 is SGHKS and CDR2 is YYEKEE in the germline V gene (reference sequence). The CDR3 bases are TGTGCCAGCAGCTTGGTGTGGGGCGTTCAAATATTGGAGACCCAGTACTTC. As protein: CASSLVWGVQILETQYF.

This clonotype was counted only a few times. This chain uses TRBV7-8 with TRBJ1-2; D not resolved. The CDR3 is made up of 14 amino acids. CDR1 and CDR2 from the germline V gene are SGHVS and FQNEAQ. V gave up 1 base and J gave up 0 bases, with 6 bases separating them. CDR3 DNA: TGTGCCAGCAGCTTAGTCGTAGCTAACTATGGCTACACCTTC. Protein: CASSLVVANYGYTF. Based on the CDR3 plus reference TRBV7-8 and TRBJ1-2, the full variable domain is GAGVSQSPRYKVAKRGQDVALRCDPISGHVSLFWYQQALGQGPEFLTYFQNEAQLDKSGLPSDRFFAERPEGSVSTLKIQRTQQEDSAVYLCASSLVVANYGYTFGSGTRLTVV.

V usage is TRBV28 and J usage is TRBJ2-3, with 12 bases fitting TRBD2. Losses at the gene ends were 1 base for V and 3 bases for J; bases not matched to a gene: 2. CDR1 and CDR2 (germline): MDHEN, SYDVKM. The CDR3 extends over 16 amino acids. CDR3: CASSLLLAGGTDTQYF. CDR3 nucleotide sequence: TGTGCCAGCAGTTTATTGCTAGCGGGGGGGACAGATACGCAGTATTTT.

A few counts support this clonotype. CDR3 nucleotide sequence: TGTGCCAGCAGCTCCCCTAGCGTAGCGTTCACCGGGGAGCTGTTTTTT. This encodes CASSSPSVAFTGELFF. The chain links TRBV7-9 to TRBJ2-2; weak D call: TRBD2 (6 bases). This CDR3 is built from 16 residues. CDR1 is SEHNR and CDR2 is FQNEAQ in the germline V gene (reference sequence). V lost 4 bases and J 4 bases, leaving 16 bases between the germline ends.

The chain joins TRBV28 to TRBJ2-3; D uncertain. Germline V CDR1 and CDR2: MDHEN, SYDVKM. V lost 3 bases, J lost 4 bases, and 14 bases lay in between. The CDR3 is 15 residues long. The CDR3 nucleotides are TGTGCCAGCAGTTTTTCCCTCTACGTCCCAGATACGCAGTATTTT. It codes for CASSFSLYVPDTQYF.

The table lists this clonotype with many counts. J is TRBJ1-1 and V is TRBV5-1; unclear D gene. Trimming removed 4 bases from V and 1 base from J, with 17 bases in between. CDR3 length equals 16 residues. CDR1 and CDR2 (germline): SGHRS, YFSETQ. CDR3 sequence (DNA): TGCGCCAGCAGCAGACGTACGTCCCGAGGGAACACTGAAGCTTTCTTT. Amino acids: CASSRRTSRGNTEAFF.

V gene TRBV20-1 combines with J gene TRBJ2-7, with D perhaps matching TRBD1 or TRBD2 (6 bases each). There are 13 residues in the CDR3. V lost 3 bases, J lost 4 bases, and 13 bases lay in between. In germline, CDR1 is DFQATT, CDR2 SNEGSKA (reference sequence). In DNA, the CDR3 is TGCAGTGCTAGTACGGGGGCAGGGTACGAGCAGTACGTC. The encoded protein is CSASTGAGYEQYV.

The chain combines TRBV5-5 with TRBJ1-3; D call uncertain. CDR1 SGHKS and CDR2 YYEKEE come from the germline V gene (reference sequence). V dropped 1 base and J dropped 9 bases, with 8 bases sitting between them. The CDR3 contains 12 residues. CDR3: CASSLHLATIYF. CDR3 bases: TGTGCCAGCAGCTTGCATTTGGCCACCATATATTTT.

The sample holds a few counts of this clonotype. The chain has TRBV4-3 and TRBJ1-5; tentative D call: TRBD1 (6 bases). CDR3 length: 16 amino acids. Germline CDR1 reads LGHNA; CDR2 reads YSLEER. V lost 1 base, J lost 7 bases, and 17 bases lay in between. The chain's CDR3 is CASSQAQGGLGQPQHF. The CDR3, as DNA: TGCGCCAGCAGCCAAGCACAGGGCGGACTCGGCCAGCCCCAGCATTTT.

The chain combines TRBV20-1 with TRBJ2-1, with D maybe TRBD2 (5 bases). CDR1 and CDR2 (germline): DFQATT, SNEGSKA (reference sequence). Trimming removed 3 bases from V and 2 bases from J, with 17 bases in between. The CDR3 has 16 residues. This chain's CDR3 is CSARIAQRSPYNEQFF. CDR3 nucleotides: TGCAGTGCTAGGATAGCCCAGCGGAGCCCCTACAATGAGCAGTTCTTC.